One and the same sample provided the 9 T cell receptor beta chains below, sequenced in a study of blood T cell repertoires in COVID-19. Produced via immunoSEQ multiplex PCR; TCRdb's table is partial and in-frame only. The sample carries 400,000 to 500,000 clones, approximately 91% recorded once. The sample was PBMCs or T cells enriched from blood (not recorded which). These receptors all come from a woman under 30 who had been exposed to COVID-19.

The rearrangement joins TRBV25-1 to TRBJ2-2; TRBD2 might be the D (6 bases). V was trimmed by 2 bases and J by 8 bases, leaving 12 bases between them. This CDR3 region has 14 residues. Germline V gene lookup returns CDR1 MGHDK and CDR2 SYGVNS. CDR3 bases: TGTGCCAGCAGTGAACGGGACTCTCCGGGGGAGCTGTTTTTT. Amino acid sequence: CASSERDSPGELFF.

This chain connects TRBV6-2 or TRBV6-3 to TRBJ2-7; the match to TRBD1 covers 8 bases. The germline CDR1 and CDR2 sequences are MNHEY and SVGEGT. With 0 bases clipped from V and 5 bases from J, the junction kept 3 bases outside the gene matches. The CDR3 sequence is 14 residues long. CDR3 sequence (DNA): TGTGCCAGCAGTTACTCTCAGGGGGCCCACGAGCAGTACTTC. Its protein product is CASSYSQGAHEQYF.

The chain couples TRBV9 to TRBJ1-4; unclear D gene. Germline loops: CDR1 SGDLS, CDR2 YYNGEE. Trimming left V 4 bases short and J 8 bases short, with 27 bases between. The length of the CDR3 is 18 residues. The CDR3 spells CASSSPPEVAGWEEKLFF. In DNA, the CDR3 is TGTGCCAGCAGCTCCCCCCCGGAGGTGGCAGGCTGGGAGGAAAAACTGTTTTTT.

The rearrangement joins TRBV11-2 to TRBJ1-1; no firm D call. CDR1 is SGHAT, CDR2 FQNNGV, per germline. The CDR3 is 17 amino acids. Trimming pared 0 bases from V and 0 bases from J, leaving 14 bases between. CDR3 loop: CASSLDPHSQMNTEAFF. CDR3 nucleotides: TGTGCCAGCAGCTTAGATCCCCACAGTCAAATGAACACTGAAGCTTTCTTT.

This chain uses TRBV28 with TRBJ2-5; 13 bases fit TRBD2. J gave up 4 bases and V 8 bases, and 4 bases lay outside the gene matches. CDR1 MDHEN and CDR2 SYDVKM come from the germline V gene. This CDR3 is built from 14 residues. The CDR3 here is CASGRLAGGETQYF. Here the CDR3 DNA reads TGTGCCAGCGGAAGACTAGCGGGAGGAGAGACCCAGTACTTC.

This chain uses TRBV28 with TRBJ2-7; 8 nucleotides match TRBD2. The length of the CDR3 is 15 residues. The V gene end was trimmed by 2 bases and the J gene end by 0 bases; junction bases not matched to a gene: 3. In germline, CDR1 is MDHEN, CDR2 SYDVKM. DNA of the CDR3: TGTGCCAGCAGTTTAGGGACTAGGAGCTCCTACGAGCAGTACTTC. Its translation: CASSLGTRSSYEQYF.

This sequence joins TRBV19 and TRBJ1-4; 8 bases agree with TRBD1. The germline V gene has CDR1 LNHDA and CDR2 SQIVND (reference sequence). Trimming at V came to 7 bases and at J to 6 bases, leaving 10 bases not matched to a gene. The CDR3 length is 15 residues. CDR3 in amino acids: CASTSGGKEYEKLFF. As DNA, the CDR3 is TGTGCCAGTACATCAGGGGGCAAGGAGTATGAAAAACTGTTTTTT.

The rearrangement links TRBV6-2 or TRBV6-3 to TRBJ2-2; TRBD2 might be the D (6 bases). This CDR3 comprises 14 residues. V dropped 2 bases and J dropped 7 bases, with 11 bases sitting between them. Germline CDR1 is MNHEY and CDR2 is SVGEGT. CDR3 in DNA: TGTGCCAGCAGTTACCGGGGACTGATCGGGGAGCTGTTTTTT. Translated, it gives CASSYRGLIGELFF.

The chain employs TRBV5-6 and TRBJ2-2; possibly TRBD2 for D (6 bases). Germline V gene sequence: CDR1 SGHDT, CDR2 YYEEEE. V was clipped by 2 bases and J by 6 bases, with 14 bases between them. This CDR3 is 15 amino acids long. The chain's CDR3 is CASSLGPGVPGELFF. DNA of the CDR3: TGTGCCAGCAGCTTAGGCCCGGGGGTTCCCGGGGAGCTGTTTTTT.